One and the same sample provided the 20 T cell receptor beta chains below, sequenced in a study of cytomegalovirus exposure and HLA in healthy donors. The PCR ran on 60 Vbeta and 13 Jbeta primers. TCRdb keeps only in-frame clones here, not all; method: immunoSEQ multiplex PCR. Counted here are approximately 150,000 clones, roughly four fifths occurring once; the ten biggest clones make up more than 1.5%. The material sequenced was PBMCs. The receptor source for this set is a woman aged 40 to 50 in good health and CMV-seronegative.

The chain employs TRBV19 and TRBJ1-4; D is possibly TRBD1 (6 bases). Germline V gene lookup returns CDR1 LNHDA and CDR2 SQIVND (reference sequence). V gave up 1 base and J gave up 8 bases, with 8 bases separating them. This CDR3 has 13 amino acids. The CDR3 nucleotides read TGTGCCAGTAGTATAGTTGGGGGCGAAAAACTGTTTTTT. It specifies CASSIVGGEKLFF.

The chain couples TRBV5-1 to TRBJ2-5; 7 bases line up with TRBD2. The CDR3 has 15 amino acids. Germline CDR1 SGHRS, CDR2 YFSETQ. V lost 4 bases to trimming and J lost 2 bases; unmatched junction nucleotides: 8. The CDR3 coding sequence is TGCGCCAGCAGCGGGGGGACGGGAGGACAAGAGACCCAGTACTTC. Translation gives CASSGGTGGQETQYF.

The CDR3 loop reads CAWSWWEETQYF. CDR3 nucleotide sequence: TGTGCCTGGAGTTGGTGGGAGGAGACCCAGTACTTC. This chain joins TRBV30 and TRBJ2-5; tentative D call: TRBD2 (5 bases). From germline, CDR1 is GTSNPN and CDR2 SVGIG (reference sequence). CDR3 size: 12 residues. Trimming pared 2 bases from V and 5 bases from J, leaving 9 bases between.

This chain connects TRBV10-3 to TRBJ2-5; D may be TRBD1 (5 bases). The J call may not be correct, given that the DNA end is closer to TRBJ2-7. The CDR3 covers 16 residues. CDR1 ENHRY and CDR2 SYGVKD come from the germline V gene. This CDR3 is CAISESVGALNYEQYF. The CDR3 region has the DNA TGTGCCATCAGTGAGTCGGTAGGGGCCCTTAACTACGAGCAGTACTTC.

The rearrangement uses TRBV6-5 and TRBJ2-5, with 11 positions matching TRBD2. The end of the DNA aligns better with TRBJ2-7, so the J call may be wrong. The germline gives CDR1 MNHEY, CDR2 SVGAGI. The CDR3 has 16 amino acids. CDR3 protein: CASSYSITSGSYEQYF. The CDR3 nucleotides are TGTGCCAGCAGTTACTCGATTACTAGCGGGAGTTACGAGCAGTACTTC.

The chain recombines TRBV5-3 with TRBJ2-1, with a tentative D call TRBD1 (6 bases). TRBV5-3 is filed as an ORF, its function uncertain. Between the trimmed V and J ends, which lost 4 bases and 2 bases, there was a span of 19 bases. The CDR3 contains 17 residues. The DNA for the CDR3 is TGTGCCAGAAGCCTACCCCTCTATGGGGGCACCTACAATGAGCAGTTCTTC. Translating gives CARSLPLYGGTYNEQFF.

V gene TRBV6-1 combines with J gene TRBJ1-1; TRBD1 is a possible D gene (6 bases). Trimming stripped 3 bases from V and 3 bases from J, with 20 bases between. The CDR3 is 17 amino acids. Germline V CDR1 and CDR2: MNHNS, SASEGT. CDR3: CASSEAAYRETHTEAFF. The CDR3 DNA reads TGTGCCAGCAGTGAGGCTGCCTACAGGGAGACTCACACTGAAGCTTTCTTT.

The chain combines TRBV27 with TRBJ2-3; 7 nucleotides match TRBD2. This CDR3 region has 15 residues. Trimming at V came to 5 bases and at J to 2 bases, leaving 7 bases not matched to a gene. Looked up from germline, CDR1 is MNHEY and CDR2 is SMNVEV (reference sequence). The chain's CDR3 is CASSMLTSDTDTQYF. As DNA, the CDR3 is TGTGCCAGCAGTATGCTTACTAGCGACACAGATACGCAGTATTTT.

With respect to this clone: One end of the junction varies from germline; a read error may be responsible. J is TRBJ2-1 and V is TRBV7-9; 8 nucleotides agree with TRBD2. CDR3 length equals 14 residues. The germline V gene has CDR1 SEHNR and CDR2 FQNEAQ (reference sequence). CDR3 sequence reads: CSSSLASPGGEQFF. CDR3 DNA sequence: TGTTCCAGCAGCTTAGCAAGCCCGGGGGGGGAGCAGTTCTTC.

This clone was observed once. The V call is TRBV7-2, the J call TRBJ2-1; 10 bases match TRBD2. The V segment lost 4 bases and the J segment 6 bases; nucleotides outside the gene matches: 6. This CDR3 spans 15 amino acids. Germline lookup yields CDR1 SGHTA and CDR2 FQGNSA. In DNA, the CDR3 is TGTGCCAGCAGCTCCCTAGCGGGAGTAGCCAATGAGCAGTTCTTC. Its protein is CASSSLAGVANEQFF.

The chain is built from TRBV27 and TRBJ1-3, with 9 bases that match TRBD1. Germline V gene data show CDR1 as MNHEY and CDR2 as SMNVEV (reference sequence). With V trimmed by 4 bases and J by 4 bases, 2 bases remained unmatched. The CDR3 length is 14 residues. The CDR3, as DNA: TGTGCCAGCAGTTCCACAGGGGGCGGAAACACCATATATTTT. Translating it yields CASSSTGGGNTIYF.

This clone was observed a handful of times. The DNA of the CDR3 is TGTGCCAGCTTTAAGGACATGGGGGGAGATACGCAGTATTTT. Encoded protein: CASFKDMGGDTQYF. The genes are TRBV2 and TRBJ2-3, with a possible D match to TRBD2 (6 bases). Trimming removed 8 bases at V and 5 bases at J, with 17 bases between. Germline V gives CDR1 SNHLY, CDR2 FYNNEI. The CDR3 runs 14 residues. The full variable domain, its missing parts supplied by reference TRBV2 and TRBJ2-3, is EPEVTQTPSHQVTQMGQEVILRCVPISNHLYFYWYRQILGQKVEFLVSFYNNEISEKSEIFDDQFSVERPDGSNFTLKIRSTKLEDSAMYFCASFKDMGGDTQYFGPGTRLTVL.

This chain joins TRBV4-2 and TRBJ2-1; 9 bases line up with TRBD2. The germline CDR1 and CDR2 sequences are LGHNA and YNFKEQ. Trimming removed 0 bases from V and 9 bases from J; junction bases left unmatched: 6. This CDR3 spans 15 amino acids. CDR3 residues: CASSQDLRTSAEQFF. CDR3 nucleotide sequence: TGTGCCAGCAGCCAAGACCTGAGGACTAGCGCTGAGCAGTTCTTC.

There are a few counts of this clone. V and J are TRBV25-1 and TRBJ1-1; D remains unclear. Germline loops: CDR1 MGHDK, CDR2 SYGVNS. This CDR3 region has 14 residues. V lost 2 bases and J 1 base, leaving 8 bases between the germline ends. CDR3 DNA: TGTGCCAGCAGTGAACGGACTGCGAACACTGAAGCTTTCTTT. Its protein product is CASSERTANTEAFF.

The chain couples TRBV7-9 to TRBJ2-7, with D possibly TRBD2 on 5 matching bases. Per germline, CDR1 SEHNR and CDR2 FQNEAQ (reference sequence). The CDR3 consists of 14 residues. Trimming took off 0 bases at V and 2 bases at J, with 8 bases between the two ends. CDR3 sequence (DNA): TGTGCCAGCAGCTTAGCAGGAGGAACCTACGAGCAGTACTTC. Its protein is CASSLAGGTYEQYF. Combining the CDR3 with reference TRBV7-9 and TRBJ2-7 gives the whole variable domain DTGVSQNPRHKITKRGQNVTFRCDPISEHNRLYWYRQTLGQGPEFLTYFQNEAQLEKSRLLSDRFSAERPKGSFSTLEIQRTEQGDSAMYLCASSLAGGTYEQYFGPGTRLTVT.

This rearrangement joins TRBV7-9 to TRBJ2-3; 7 bases map to TRBD2. The trim removed 5 bases at V and 3 bases at J, leaving 11 bases unmatched. This CDR3 has 16 residues. In germline, CDR1 is SEHNR, CDR2 FQNEAQ (reference sequence). The CDR3 DNA reads TGTGCCAGCAGCCCCCCCCATGCGGGAGAGACAGATACGCAGTATTTT. This gives the protein CASSPPHAGETDTQYF. The complete variable domain, with remaining parts taken from reference TRBV7-9 and TRBJ2-3, reads DTGVSQNPRHKITKRGQNVTFRCDPISEHNRLYWYRQTLGQGPEFLTYFQNEAQLEKSRLLSDRFSAERPKGSFSTLEIQRTEQGDSAMYLCASSPPHAGETDTQYFGPGTRLTVL.

Only a few counts were recorded for this clone. The V gene is TRBV7-2, the J gene TRBJ1-5; the match to TRBD1 covers 7 bases. Germline lookup yields CDR1 SGHTA and CDR2 FQGNSA. This CDR3 has 14 amino acids. Trimming took 5 bases from V and 6 from J; bases not matched to a gene: 7. In nucleotides, the CDR3 is TGTGCCAGCAGCAGCAGGGGGTTCGGTCAGCCCCAGCATTTT. Its translation: CASSSRGFGQPQHF.

The rearrangement uses TRBV11-2 and TRBJ1-2, with TRBD1 identical over 9 bases. The V and J ends lost 3 bases and 2 bases, in that order; junction bases with no gene match: 4. The germline CDR1 and CDR2 sequences are SGHAT and FQNNGV. CDR3 length: 15 amino acids. CDR3 DNA: TGTGCCAGCAGCTTCGCCGGGACAGGGAACTATGGCTACACCTTC. It translates to CASSFAGTGNYGYTF.

The V call is TRBV4-3, the J call TRBJ1-5; D not resolved. The ends were cut back, 1 base at V and 7 bases at J, with 14 bases in the middle. The V gene's germline CDR1 is LGHNA and CDR2 YSLEER. The CDR3 sequence is 15 residues long. This chain's CDR3 is CASSQVGGFDQPQHF. DNA for the CDR3: TGCGCCAGCAGCCAAGTAGGAGGATTCGACCAGCCCCAGCATTTT.

The chain uses TRBV5-1 and TRBJ2-1; D is uncertain. Germline values: CDR1 SGHRS, CDR2 YFSETQ. The length of the CDR3 is 13 residues. Between the trimmed V and J ends, which lost 4 bases and 9 bases, there was a span of 14 bases. CDR3 sequence: CASSLTLNSEQFF. The CDR3 bases are TGCGCCAGCAGCCTTACATTAAATTCTGAGCAGTTCTTC.